Each of the 4 T cell receptor beta chains below was sequenced from the same sample in a study of blood T cell repertoires in COVID-19. Measured with immunoSEQ multiplex PCR; TCRdb has only the in-frame clones, and not every one. The sample comprises 300,000 to 400,000 clones, around nine tenths of which are singletons, and approximately 7.4% rests with the top ten. What was sequenced was peripheral blood. Receptors originate from a woman between 65 and 79 years old with COVID-19, enrolled during active disease.

This clone was found a few times. The chain carries TRBV20-1 and TRBJ2-7, with a weak D call TRBD2 (6 bases). This CDR3 is 13 amino acids long. The germline V gene has CDR1 DFQATT and CDR2 SNEGSKA (reference sequence). The germline V and J ends were trimmed by 3 bases and 0 bases, with 9 bases remaining between them. Here the CDR3 reads CSASRGNSYEQYF. As DNA, the CDR3 is TGCAGTGCTAGTCGGGGGAACTCCTACGAGCAGTACTTC.

The rearrangement links TRBV6-5 to TRBJ2-5; tentatively, D is TRBD2 (7 bases). The CDR3 has 16 amino acids. V gave up 2 bases and J gave up 2 bases, with 15 bases separating them. The germline CDR1 and CDR2 sequences are MNHEY and SVGAGI. CDR3 sequence reads: CASSYMGGGPQETQYF. DNA of the CDR3: TGTGCCAGCAGTTACATGGGCGGGGGCCCTCAAGAGACCCAGTACTTC.

V and J are TRBV30 and TRBJ2-1; the match to TRBD1 covers 8 bases. Germline assignment: CDR1 GTSNPN and CDR2 SVGIG (reference sequence). V was clipped by 0 bases and J by 15 bases; unmatched bases: 13. The CDR3 is 14 residues long. The CDR3 bases are TGTGCCTGGAGTGTACAGGAGCTGGACAGGGCCTTGTTCTTC. The encoded protein is CAWSVQELDRALFF.

The DNA of the CDR3 is TGCAGCGCGGCGGGACAAATGAACACTGAAGCTTTCTTT. Protein product: CSAAGQMNTEAFF. The rearrangement links TRBV29-1 to TRBJ1-1; perhaps TRBD1 as D (6 bases). The V gene lost 7 bases and the J gene lost 0 bases, with 12 bases spanning the gap. Germline V gene lookup returns CDR1 SQVTM and CDR2 ANQGSEA. The CDR3 is 13 residues long. The complete variable domain, with remaining parts taken from reference TRBV29-1 and TRBJ1-1, reads SAVISQKPSRDICQRGTSLTIQCQVDSQVTMMFWYRQQPGQSLTLIATANQGSEATYESGFVIDKFPISRPNLTFSTLTVSNMSPEDSSIYLCSAAGQMNTEAFFGQGTRLTVV.